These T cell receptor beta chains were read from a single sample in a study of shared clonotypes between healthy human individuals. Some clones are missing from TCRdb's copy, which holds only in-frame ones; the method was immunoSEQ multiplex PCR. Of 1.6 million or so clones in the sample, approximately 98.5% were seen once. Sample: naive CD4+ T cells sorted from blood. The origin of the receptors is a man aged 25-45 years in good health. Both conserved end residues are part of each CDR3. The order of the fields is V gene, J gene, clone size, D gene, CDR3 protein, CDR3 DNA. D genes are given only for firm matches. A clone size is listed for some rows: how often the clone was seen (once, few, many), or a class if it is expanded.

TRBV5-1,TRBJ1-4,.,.,CASSLTATNEKLFF,TGCGCCAGCAGCTTGACAGCTACTAATGAAAAACTGTTTTTT
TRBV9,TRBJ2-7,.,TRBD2,CASSVGGAEYEQYF,TGTGCCAGCAGCGTCGGGGGGGCCGAATACGAGCAGTACTTC
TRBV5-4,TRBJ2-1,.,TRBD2,CASSFRLAGKNEQFF,TGTGCCAGCAGCTTTCGGCTAGCGGGAAAGAATGAGCAGTTCTTC
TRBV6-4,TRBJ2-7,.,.,CASSPLGDRGF,TGTGCCAGCAGCCCACTAGGAGACCGAGGGTTC
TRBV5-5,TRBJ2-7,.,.,CASSLARDYEQYF,TGTGCCAGCAGCTTGGCACGGGACTACGAGCAGTACTTC
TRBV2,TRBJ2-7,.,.,CASMRGLEAYEQYF,TGTGCCAGCATGAGGGGACTGGAAGCCTACGAGCAGTACTTC
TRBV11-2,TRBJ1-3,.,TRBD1,CASSTLTGKGSGNTIYF,TGTGCCAGCAGCACCTTGACAGGGAAGGGGTCTGGAAACACCATATATTTT
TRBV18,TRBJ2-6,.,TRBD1,CASSPRTGGSGSGANVLTF,TGTGCCAGCTCACCTCGGACAGGGGGGAGCGGCTCTGGGGCCAACGTCCTGACTTTC
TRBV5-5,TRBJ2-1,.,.,CASSYRLARLQGEGFF,TGTGCCAGCAGCTACAGACTAGCGAGACTCCAGGGGGAGGGGTTCTTC
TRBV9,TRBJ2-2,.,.,CASSVVGGGTGELFF,TGTGCCAGCAGCGTAGTTGGAGGGGGCACCGGGGAGCTGTTTTTT
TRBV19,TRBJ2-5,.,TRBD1,CASSRRQGDYQETQYF,TGTGCCAGTAGTCGCCGACAGGGTGATTACCAAGAGACCCAGTACTTC
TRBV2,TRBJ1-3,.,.,CASTGNIGNTIYF,TGTGCCAGCACAGGGAATATTGGAAACACCATATATTTT
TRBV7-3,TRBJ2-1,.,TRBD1,CASSLTGGDFNEQFF,TGTGCCAGCAGCTTAACAGGGGGCGACTTCAATGAGCAGTTCTTC
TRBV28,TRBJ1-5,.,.,CASSLPGPGNQPQHF,TGTGCCAGCAGTTTACCGGGGCCCGGCAATCAGCCCCAGCATTTT
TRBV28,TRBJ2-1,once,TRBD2,CASSFGGSSYNEQFF,TGTGCCAGCAGTTTCGGGGGGAGCTCCTACAATGAGCAGTTCTTC
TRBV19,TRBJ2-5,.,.,CASSIGPAGKETQYF,TGTGCCAGTAGTATAGGGCCGGCGGGAAAAGAGACCCAGTACTTC
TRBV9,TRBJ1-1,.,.,CASSVGGPNTEAFF,TGTGCCAGCAGCGTAGGCGGGCCGAACACTGAAGCTTTCTTT
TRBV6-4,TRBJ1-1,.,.,CASSVWNTEAFF,TGTGCCAGCAGTGTGTGGAACACTGAAGCTTTCTTT
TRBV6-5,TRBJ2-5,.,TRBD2,CASSYLAGVRETQYF,TGTGCCAGCAGTTATTTAGCGGGAGTGAGGGAGACCCAGTACTTC
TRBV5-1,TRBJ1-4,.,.,CASKEGPGDEKLFF,TGCGCCAGCAAAGAGGGCCCGGGAGATGAAAAACTGTTTTTT
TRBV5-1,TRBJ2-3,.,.,CASSPPQGGRTDTQYF,TGCGCCAGCAGCCCACCACAGGGTGGGCGCACAGATACGCAGTATTTT
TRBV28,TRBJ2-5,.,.,CASSSPQGLSQETQYF,TGTGCCAGCAGTTCCCCCCAGGGCCTGAGCCAAGAGACCCAGTACTTC
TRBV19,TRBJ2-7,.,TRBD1,CASSDPGQGGAEQYF,TGTGCCAGTAGTGATCCGGGACAGGGAGGGGCCGAGCAGTACTTC
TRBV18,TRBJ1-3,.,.,CASSPPTANVMNF,TGTGCCAGCTCACCACCGACAGCAAATGTTATGAATTTT
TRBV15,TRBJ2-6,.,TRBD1,CATSRPRSGQASLGANVLTF,TGTGCCACCAGCAGACCCAGATCGGGACAGGCCTCTCTGGGGGCCAACGTCCTGACTTTC
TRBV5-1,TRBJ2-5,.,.,CASSRRGLETQYF,TGCGCCAGCAGCCGCCGGGGATTAGAGACCCAGTACTTC
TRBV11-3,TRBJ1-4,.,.,CASSLGDVEKLFF,TGTGCCAGCAGCTTAGGGGACGTTGAAAAACTGTTTTTT
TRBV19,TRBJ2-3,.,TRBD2,CASSLGLAGVSTDTQYF,TGTGCCAGTAGTCTAGGACTAGCGGGAGTCAGCACAGATACGCAGTATTTT
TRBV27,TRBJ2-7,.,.,CASSLFSGVREQYF,TGTGCCAGCAGTTTATTCTCGGGGGTGCGCGAGCAGTACTTC
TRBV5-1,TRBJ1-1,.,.,CASSHWGDMDTEAFF,TGCGCCAGCAGTCACTGGGGAGACATGGACACTGAAGCTTTCTTT
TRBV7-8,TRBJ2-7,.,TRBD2,CASSATSGDYEQYF,TGTGCCAGCAGCGCAACTAGCGGAGACTACGAGCAGTACTTC
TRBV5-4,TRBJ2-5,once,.,CASSRVDSPQETQYF,TGTGCCAGCAGCCGGGTTGACAGTCCCCAAGAGACCCAGTACTTC
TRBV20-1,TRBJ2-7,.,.,CSADRALGGYF,TGCAGTGCTGACCGGGCCCTAGGGGGGTACTTC
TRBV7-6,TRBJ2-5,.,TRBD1,CASSLGGGKETQYF,TGTGCCAGCAGCTTAGGAGGGGGCAAAGAGACCCAGTACTTC
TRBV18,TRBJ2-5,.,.,CASSPTGKETQYF,TGTGCCAGCTCACCTACGGGGAAGGAGACCCAGTACTTC
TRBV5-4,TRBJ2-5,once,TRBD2,CASSLVGLAEQETQYF,TGTGCCAGCAGCTTGGTCGGACTAGCGGAACAAGAGACCCAGTACTTC
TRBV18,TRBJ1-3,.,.,CASSLREHTIYF,TGTGCCAGCTCGTTAAGGGAGCACACCATATATTTT
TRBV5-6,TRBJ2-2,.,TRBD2,CASSLWGLELFF,TGTGCCAGCAGCTTGTGGGGACTAGAGCTGTTTTTT
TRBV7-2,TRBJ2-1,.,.,CASSLGTGRNEQFF,TGTGCCAGCAGCTTAGGTACAGGGCGGAATGAGCAGTTCTTC
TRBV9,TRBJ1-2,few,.,CASLGGIHYGYTF,TGTGCCAGCCTCGGCGGAATACACTATGGCTACACCTTC
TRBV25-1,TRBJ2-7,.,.,CASSDGRRGRGYEQYF,TGTGCCAGCAGTGACGGGAGGAGGGGGCGCGGCTACGAGCAGTACTTC
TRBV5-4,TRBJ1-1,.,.,CASSNDRGQAFF,TGTGCCAGCAGCAACGATAGGGGACAAGCTTTCTTT